This T cell receptor beta chain is drawn from a study of human T cells and chemical hapten exposure. Findings of the study overall: There was alopecia in the donors, so their immune response may differ from that of healthy people. Large CDR3 similarity clusters arose significantly more often from expanded TCRs than from controls. No change in TCRs above 1 in 1000 frequency was produced by DPC sensitization.

Only a few counts were recorded for this clonotype. The antigen remains unidentified. Looked up from germline, CDR1 is SGHRS and CDR2 is YFSETQ. The J segment lost 7 bases and the V segment lost 5 bases, leaving 8 bases of the junction unmatched. The CDR3 runs to 14 residues. The time point denotes: patch test 2, 6 weeks after DPC sensitization. Treatment noted: therapeutic diphenylcyclopropenone sensitization with weekly scalp DPC. RNA extraction used unfractionated whole blood as the source of total RNA. TCRdb reanalysed the RACE reads using MiXCR and keeps one entry per CDR3 protein. The table has some 70,000 distinct CDR3 sequences, approximately 10% seen once.

The sequence came from a woman aged 45-59 years with alopecia areata. Some clones in this sample may be carry-over from other donors' samples. This chain uses TRBV5-1 with TRBJ1-4; 7 nucleotides agree with TRBD1. The sequencing used whole blood, collected in connection with sensitization to the hapten diphenylcyclopropenone (DPC). CDR3 DNA sequence: TGCGCCAGCAGTGAGGGACAGCCGATTGAAAAACTGTTTTTT. This translates into CASSEGQPIEKLFF.